This T cell receptor (beta chain) was retrieved from a study of T cells in Graves' hyperthyroidism and ophthalmopathy. As for the study in general: Peripheral blood was drawn at first diagnosis, prior to all treatment. Study-level findings and limits: Researchers found most expanded thyroid clonotypes above 0.001 in blood as well.

What was amplified from RNA transcripts were TCR beta CDR3 regions. First-round RT-PCR targeting the TCR CDR3 was performed with the HTBI primer set. Each CDR3 protein is one row after TCRdb ran MiXCR on the multiplex PCR reads. This table holds some 440,000 distinct CDR3 sequences, 15% to 18% found once. This clonotype has at least ten counts. What it binds is not known. The CDR3 consists of 15 residues. Germline lookup yields CDR1 SGHRS and CDR2 YFSETQ. Trimming shortened V by 6 bases and J by 6 bases, and 20 bases separated the two germline ends. Participants, patients aged 18 to 65, had newly diagnosed hyperthyroidism with a duration under 2 months. Clinicians diagnosed patients from clinical symptoms, serum thyroxine and TRAb, thyroid ultrasound and orbital computed tomography.

This receptor was taken from a woman aged 18-35 years with Graves' hyperthyroidism. The sample was blood. V is TRBV5-1 and J is TRBJ2-3; D is unclear. CDR3 in DNA: TGCGCCAGCACCCTGGTCGCCCAATCAAGGGATACGCAGTATTTT. This encodes CASTLVAQSRDTQYF.